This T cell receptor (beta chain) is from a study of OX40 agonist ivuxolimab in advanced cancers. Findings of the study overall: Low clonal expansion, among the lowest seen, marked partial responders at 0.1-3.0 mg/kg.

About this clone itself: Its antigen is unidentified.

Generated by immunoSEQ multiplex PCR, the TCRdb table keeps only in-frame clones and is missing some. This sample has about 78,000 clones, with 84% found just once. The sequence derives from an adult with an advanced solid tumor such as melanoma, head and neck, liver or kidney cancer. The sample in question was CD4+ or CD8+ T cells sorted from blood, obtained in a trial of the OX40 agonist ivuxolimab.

The CDR3 sequence is CASSLAGGLRNEQFF. CDR3 DNA: TGTGCCAGTAGTTTAGCGGGGGGGCTTCGCAATGAGCAGTTCTTC. The rearrangement links TRBV19 to TRBJ2-1; the match to TRBD2 covers 11 bases. Germline loops: CDR1 LNHDA, CDR2 SQIVND (reference sequence). The V and J ends lost 5 bases and 6 bases, in that order; junction bases with no gene match: 6. This CDR3 contains 15 residues.